A single sample gave rise to the 32 T cell receptor beta chains below, sequenced in a study of blood T cell repertoires in COVID-19. Method: immunoSEQ multiplex PCR; TCRdb's copy keeps in-frame clones and lacks some. The table has under 60,000 clones, around nine tenths seen once. The sample was peripheral blood. Receptors originate from a woman older than 75 with acute or convalescent COVID-19.

The V call is TRBV19, the J call TRBJ1-2; a weak D match, TRBD1 (5 bases). Trimming pared 4 bases from V and 1 base from J, leaving 13 bases between. The CDR3 sequence is 15 residues long. The germline gives CDR1 LNHDA, CDR2 SQIVND (reference sequence). The DNA for the CDR3 is TGTGCCAGTAGTACGTACGACAGCTTTAACTATGGCTACACCTTC. It specifies CASSTYDSFNYGYTF.

This sequence joins TRBV7-2 and TRBJ1-3, with a possible D match to TRBD1 (6 bases). Trimming took 4 bases from V and 2 from J, leaving 12 bases between them. The CDR3 length is 15 residues. The germline V gene encodes CDR1 SGHTA and CDR2 FQGNSA. The CDR3 DNA follows: TGTGCCAGCAGCTCGGACAGCGTAGCTGGAAACACCATATATTTT. Protein sequence: CASSSDSVAGNTIYF. Combining the CDR3 with reference TRBV7-2 and TRBJ1-3 gives the whole variable domain GAGVSQSPSNKVTEKGKDVELRCDPISGHTALYWYRQSLGQGLEFLIYFQGNSAPDKSGLPSDRFSAERTGGSVSTLTIQRTQQEDSAVYLCASSSDSVAGNTIYFGEGSWLTVV.

As for this clone: Other DNA sequences in the same sample also yield this CDR3. The chain combines TRBV19 with TRBJ1-3, with D possibly matching TRBD1 (5 bases). The CDR3 runs 14 residues. Trimming took 3 bases from V and 1 from J, leaving 7 bases between them. Germline V gene lookup returns CDR1 LNHDA and CDR2 SQIVND (reference sequence). The CDR3 nucleotides read TGTGCCAGTAGTATCCCAGGGTCTGGAAACACCATATATTTT. Translation: CASSIPGSGNTIYF.

The chain employs TRBV30 and TRBJ2-1; 7 bases align to TRBD1. Germline loops: CDR1 GTSNPN, CDR2 SVGIG (reference sequence). The junction had 10 bases not matched to a gene; V was cut back by 2 bases and J by 0 bases. The CDR3 totals 17 residues. The CDR3 here is CAWSRLGGPSSYNEQFF. CDR3 nucleotide sequence: TGTGCCTGGAGTCGGTTAGGGGGCCCTAGCTCCTACAATGAGCAGTTCTTC.

The CDR3 bases are TGCAGTGCTAGGTGGAGGTACGAGCAGTACTTC. Translated, it gives CSARWRYEQYF. The chain recombines TRBV20-1 with TRBJ2-7; weak D call: TRBD2 (5 bases). V shed 3 bases and J shed 4 bases, with 7 bases lying between them. This CDR3 has 11 amino acids. CDR1 DFQATT and CDR2 SNEGSKA come from the germline V gene (reference sequence).

This rearrangement joins TRBV5-1 to TRBJ2-2; 10 bases agree with TRBD1. The J segment lost 0 bases and the V segment lost 0 bases, leaving 2 bases of the junction unmatched. The CDR3 is made up of 17 amino acids. The germline V gene has CDR1 SGHRS and CDR2 YFSETQ. CDR3: CASSLAGTGANTGELFF. CDR3 bases: TGCGCCAGCAGCTTGGCCGGGACAGGGGCGAACACCGGGGAGCTGTTTTTT.

The chain has TRBV4-1 and TRBJ1-4, with TRBD1 identical over 10 bases. The CDR3 has 16 amino acids. V lost 3 bases, J lost 8 bases, and 9 bases stayed unmatched. Germline CDR1 is MGHRA and CDR2 is YSYEKL. The CDR3 DNA reads TGCGCCAGCAGCCATTCACCGGGACAGGGGACCGAAAAACTGTTTTTT. Encoded protein: CASSHSPGQGTEKLFF.

This chain connects TRBV14 to TRBJ2-5; no clear D. With 1 base removed from V and 2 bases from J, the gap between germline ends came to 5 bases. This CDR3 comprises 13 residues. Per the germline V gene, CDR1 is SGHDN and CDR2 is FVKESK. CDR3 bases: TGTGCCAGCAGCCAAGTGGCACAAGAGACCCAGTACTTC. Translated: CASSQVAQETQYF.

This chain links TRBV28 with TRBJ2-3; 8 bases align to TRBD1. This CDR3 is 14 amino acids long. Unmatched junction bases numbered 5, after V lost 7 bases and J lost 2 bases. Germline CDR1 and CDR2: MDHEN and SYDVKM. The DNA for the CDR3 is TGTGCCAGCACCGAGGGACAGGACACAGATACGCAGTATTTT. Its translation: CASTEGQDTDTQYF.

This chain links TRBV5-1 with TRBJ1-1; 7 nucleotides agree with TRBD1. CDR1 and CDR2 from the germline V gene are SGHRS and YFSETQ. This CDR3 has 15 residues. Unmatched junction bases numbered 13, after V lost 8 bases and J lost 3 bases. In DNA, the CDR3 is TGCGCCAGTCATCCCAGACAGGGCCGGGACACTGAAGCTTTCTTT. Translated, it gives CASHPRQGRDTEAFF.

This chain links TRBV7-9 with TRBJ2-7; possibly TRBD1 for D (5 bases). This CDR3 is built from 14 residues. Germline V lookup: CDR1 SEHNR, CDR2 FQNEAQ (reference sequence). Trimming pared 1 base from V and 7 bases from J, leaving 14 bases between. The CDR3 is CASSLDQGLGEQYF. For the CDR3, the DNA is TGTGCCAGCAGCTTAGATCAGGGCTTGGGAGAGCAGTACTTC.

The chain couples TRBV19 to TRBJ1-4; D not resolved. The CDR3 sequence is 14 residues long. Looked up from germline, CDR1 is LNHDA and CDR2 is SQIVND (reference sequence). The V end was cut by 3 bases, the J end by 4 bases, with 9 bases between. The CDR3: CASSIAADNEKLFF. CDR3 in DNA: TGTGCCAGTAGTATCGCGGCGGATAATGAAAAACTGTTTTTT.

The chain couples TRBV6-5 to TRBJ2-3; 8 bases are a match to TRBD2. This CDR3 is built from 16 residues. The junction had 5 bases not matched to a gene; V was cut back by 0 bases and J by 3 bases. The germline CDR1 and CDR2 sequences are MNHEY and SVGAGI. As DNA, the CDR3 is TGTGCCAGCAGTTACTCCAACGGGGGGGCAACAGATACGCAGTATTTT. Amino acids: CASSYSNGGATDTQYF.

J is TRBJ2-3 and V is TRBV2; the match to TRBD2 covers 8 bases. Trimming cost V 3 bases and J 3 bases; bases outside gene matches: 8. There are 16 residues in the CDR3. Germline V gene data show CDR1 as SNHLY and CDR2 as FYNNEI. CDR3: CASSDGIAGPTDTQYF. The CDR3 DNA reads TGTGCCAGCAGTGATGGGATAGCGGGGCCAACAGATACGCAGTATTTT.

The genes are TRBV5-1 and TRBJ1-1, with no clear D. The CDR3 loop spans 13 amino acids. CDR1 and CDR2 from the germline V gene are SGHRS and YFSETQ. Trimming stripped 8 bases from V and 1 base from J, with 12 bases between. The CDR3 DNA sequence: TGCGCCAGTCGGTTGGAGAGGAACACTGAAGCTTTCTTT. Its protein product is CASRLERNTEAFF.

This chain links TRBV6-2 or TRBV6-3 with TRBJ1-5; D is unresolved. The V gene lost 2 bases and the J gene lost 3 bases, with 8 bases spanning the gap. The germline V gene has CDR1 MNHEY and CDR2 SVGEGT. This CDR3 region has 14 residues. The CDR3 reads CASSYAFYNQPQHF. CDR3 coding DNA: TGTGCCAGCAGTTACGCCTTCTACAATCAGCCCCAGCATTTT.

The chain recombines TRBV10-1 with TRBJ1-5; D not resolved. Germline V lookup: CDR1 WNHNN, CDR2 SYGVQD (reference sequence). V was cut by 4 bases and J by 0 bases, with 10 bases left in between. The length of the CDR3 is 15 residues. The CDR3 spells CASSGRVGSNQPQHF. In DNA, the CDR3 is TGCGCCAGCAGTGGGCGGGTGGGTAGCAATCAGCCCCAGCATTTT.

This clone was seen more than once but under ten times. This chain uses TRBV6-5 with TRBJ1-5; the D gene is possibly TRBD1 (5 bases). This CDR3 contains 15 residues. Germline CDR1 reads MNHEY; CDR2 reads SVGAGI. With 0 bases removed from V and 5 bases from J, the gap between germline ends came to 11 bases. The CDR3 loop is CASSYSGRNDQPQHF. CDR3 bases: TGTGCCAGCAGTTACTCGGGGCGTAACGATCAGCCCCAGCATTTT.

The chain is built from TRBV10-2 and TRBJ2-5, with 10 positions matching TRBD2. CDR1 is WSHSY and CDR2 is SAAADI in the germline V gene. The V segment lost 7 bases and the J segment 3 bases; nucleotides outside the gene matches: 2. The length of the CDR3 is 13 residues. The CDR3 nucleotides are TGCGCCAGCAAGCGGGGGGGCGAAGAGACCCAGTACTTC. It is translated as CASKRGGEETQYF.

V usage is TRBV19 and J usage is TRBJ2-6, with TRBD1 matching over 8 bases. This CDR3 contains 16 residues. The germline V gene has CDR1 LNHDA and CDR2 SQIVND (reference sequence). V dropped 9 bases and J dropped 2; count of bases not matched to a gene: 9. CDR3 nucleotides: TGTGCCAGCCATCCCCAGGGGGCGCCTGGGGCCAACGTCCTGACTTTC. It yields the protein CASHPQGAPGANVLTF.

The chain employs TRBV7-2 and TRBJ2-1, with D hard to call. Trimming removed 2 bases from V and 5 bases from J, with 10 bases in between. CDR1 is SGHTA, CDR2 FQGNSA, per germline. There are 14 residues in the CDR3. In DNA, the CDR3 is TGTGCCAGCAGCTTAATCAGGTTGGACAATGAGCAGTTCTTC. Its translation: CASSLIRLDNEQFF.

The chain combines TRBV5-1 with TRBJ2-3, with a possible D match to TRBD1 (5 bases). The germline V gene has CDR1 SGHRS and CDR2 YFSETQ. CDR3 size: 13 residues. The germline V and J ends were trimmed by 5 bases and 3 bases, with 10 bases remaining between them. This chain's CDR3 is CASSQGSTDTQYF. The CDR3 nucleotides read TGCGCCAGCAGTCAGGGTTCGACAGATACGCAGTATTTT.

V and J are TRBV6-5 and TRBJ2-5, with D possibly being TRBD1 (6 bases). Germline CDR1 MNHEY, CDR2 SVGAGI. The V gene lost 11 bases and the J gene lost 1 base, with 17 bases spanning the gap. The CDR3 is made up of 14 amino acids. CDR3 in amino acids: CASRPTGFQETQYF. CDR3 coding DNA: TGTGCCTCACGACCTACAGGGTTCCAAGAGACCCAGTACTTC.

The chain couples TRBV5-1 to TRBJ2-1, with TRBD1 matching 9 bases. Trimming cost V 4 bases and J 1 base; bases outside gene matches: 3. The CDR3 consists of 15 residues. Germline V gene sequence: CDR1 SGHRS, CDR2 YFSETQ. The DNA of the CDR3 is TGCGCCAGCAGCCAGACAGGGGGGTCCTACAATGAGCAGTTCTTC. Translation gives CASSQTGGSYNEQFF.

This chain links TRBV7-9 with TRBJ2-4; 10 nucleotides align to TRBD1. This CDR3 is 16 amino acids long. The V segment lost 5 bases and the J segment 6 bases; nucleotides outside the gene matches: 10. Germline loops: CDR1 SEHNR, CDR2 FQNEAQ (reference sequence). In nucleotides, the CDR3 is TGTGCCAGCAGCCCGACAGGGGGCCTTTCGGTAAACATTCAGTACTTC. Its protein product is CASSPTGGLSVNIQYF.

This rearrangement joins TRBV12-3 or TRBV12-4 to TRBJ2-1, with unresolved D. CDR3 size: 12 residues. The V end lost 5 bases, the J end lost 6 bases, and 8 bases lay between the germline ends. The CDR3 sequence: CASSPPGNEQFF. CDR3 in DNA: TGTGCCAGCAGTCCACCCGGCAATGAGCAGTTCTTC.

With respect to this clone: The junction departs from the called germline gene at one end, perhaps through a read error. The rearrangement uses TRBV12-3 or TRBV12-4 and TRBJ1-1, with TRBD1 identical over 10 bases. The CDR3 length is 12 residues. In DNA, the CDR3 is TGTGCCAGCAGGCAAAGACAGGGGGCGTCTGCCTTT. It is translated as CASRQRQGASAF.

V and J are TRBV18 and TRBJ1-5, with 12 nucleotides matching TRBD1. Germline V gene lookup returns CDR1 KGHSH and CDR2 LQKENI. The V and J ends lost 3 bases and 2 bases, in that order; junction bases with no gene match: 11. This CDR3 region has 19 residues. The CDR3 DNA is TGTGCCAGCTCACCGTCCGGGACAGGGGGCGTCCTGGGCAATCAGCCCCAGCATTTT. This sequence encodes CASSPSGTGGVLGNQPQHF.

This clone has a handful of counts. This chain joins TRBV21-1 and TRBJ2-3; the table's D call of TRBD1 was not tested on the DNA. TRBV21-1 is given as a pseudogene. CDR3 length: 18 residues. CDR3 sequence reads: CASSKVAGQDTHTDTQYF. In DNA form, the CDR3 reads TGTGCCAGCAGCAAAGTGGCAGGGCAAGACACACACACAGATACGCAGTATTTT.

The chain uses TRBV19 and TRBJ2-3, with D unresolved. This CDR3 has 15 residues. In germline, CDR1 is LNHDA, CDR2 SQIVND (reference sequence). The germline V and J ends were trimmed by 3 bases and 5 bases, with 15 bases remaining between them. The CDR3 sequence is CASSISTLLGDTQYF. CDR3 nucleotide sequence: TGTGCCAGTAGTATCTCGACTCTACTGGGAGATACGCAGTATTTT. Looking up the rest from reference TRBV19 and TRBJ2-3 gives the full variable domain: DGGITQSPKYLFRKEGQNVTLSCEQNLNHDAMYWYRQDPGQGLRLIYYSQIVNDFQKGDIAEGYSVSREKKESFPLTVTSAQKNPTAFYLCASSISTLLGDTQYFGPGTRLTVL.

The chain uses TRBV3-1 (or the pseudogene TRBV3-2) and TRBJ1-2; D not resolved. V lost 4 bases, J lost 11 bases, and 11 bases lay in between. This CDR3 contains 11 residues. The germline gives CDR1 LGHDT, CDR2 YNNKEL (reference sequence). CDR3 in amino acids: CASSRLPTYTF. The DNA of the CDR3 is TGTGCCAGCAGCCGTCTTCCCACTTACACCTTC.

This chain joins TRBV5-1 and TRBJ1-1; 9 bases align to TRBD1. V lost 4 bases to trimming and J lost 3 bases; unmatched junction nucleotides: 10. CDR3 size: 16 residues. Per the germline V gene, CDR1 is SGHRS and CDR2 is YFSETQ. The DNA for the CDR3 is TGCGCCAGCAGCGTTACAGGGGGCCGGGGGGACACTGAAGCTTTCTTT. The encoded protein is CASSVTGGRGDTEAFF. The full variable domain, its missing parts supplied by reference TRBV5-1 and TRBJ1-1, is KAGVTQTPRYLIKTRGQQVTLSCSPISGHRSVSWYQQTPGQGLQFLFEYFSETQRNKGNFPGRFSGRQFSNSRSEMNVSTLELGDSALYLCASSVTGGRGDTEAFFGQGTRLTVV.